A selection of T cell receptor beta chains follows, all from one sample in a study of T cells in Graves' hyperthyroidism and ophthalmopathy. Each CDR3 protein gets one entry after TCRdb re-called the multiplex PCR reads with MiXCR. The table records about 530,000 distinct CDR3 sequences, 15% to 20% of them present only once. The specimen was blood. These receptors all stem from a woman aged 18 to 35 with Graves' ophthalmopathy. Each CDR3 is given with its conserved first and last residue. Each record gives: V gene, clone size, D gene, J gene, CDR3 DNA, CDR3 protein. A D gene is named only where the DNA matches it firmly. Rows may omit the clone size; those that give it use once, few, many or a size class.

TRBV9,few,.,TRBJ1-6,TGTGCCAGCAGCCTCCGACGGGAAATCTCCTATAATTCACCCCTCCACTTT,CASSLRREISYNSPLHF
TRBV29-1,.,TRBD1,TRBJ1-2,TGCAGCGTTGATTGGGGACAGGGGGCGTTTAATTATGGCTACACCTTC,CSVDWGQGAFNYGYTF
TRBV27,many,.,TRBJ1-1,TGTGCCAGCAGTTTGGCCCCGGAGGGTACTGAAGCTTTCTTT,CASSLAPEGTEAFF
TRBV27,.,TRBD1,TRBJ2-3,TGTGCCAGCAGTTTAAATGCGCGTGGGACAGGCACAGATACGCAGTATTTT,CASSLNARGTGTDTQYF
TRBV30,many,TRBD1,TRBJ2-2,TGTGCCTCGGACGAGGGACAGGGTTTTAGGGAGCTGTTTTTT,CASDEGQGFRELFF
TRBV28,many,.,TRBJ1-1,TGTGCCAGCAGTCGGACAGTAAAGAACACTGAAGCTTTCTTT,CASSRTVKNTEAFF
TRBV6-1,.,TRBD1,TRBJ1-4,TGTGCCAGCAGGATACAGGGGGTTTATGAAAAACTGTTTTTT,CASRIQGVYEKLFF
TRBV3-1,many,TRBD1,TRBJ2-3,TGTGCCAGCAGCCAAGAGGACAGGGGGACAGATACGCAGTATTTT,CASSQEDRGTDTQYF
TRBV24-1,many,TRBD1,TRBJ2-3,TGTGCCACCAGTGATCCCGGACAGGGGGCGAAGGATACGCAGTATTTT,CATSDPGQGAKDTQYF
TRBV20-1,many,TRBD2,TRBJ2-5,TGCAGTGCTAGTACGGTAGCGGGAGTTCAAGAGACCCAGTACTTC,CSASTVAGVQETQYF
TRBV20-1,many,.,TRBJ2-7,TGCAGTGCAGCTCACCGGGACGCAAGTCCCTACGAGCAGTACTTC,CSAAHRDASPYEQYF
TRBV6-2/TRBV6-3,.,.,TRBJ2-7,TGTGCCAGCAGTTACTCGTGGATGAGCTCCTACGAGCAGTACTTC,CASSYSWMSSYEQYF
TRBV6-1,.,.,TRBJ2-5,TGTGCCAGCAGTGTACAGGATCAAGAGACCCAGTACTTC,CASSVQDQETQYF
TRBV20-1,.,TRBD1,TRBJ1-2,TGCAGTGCCCGGGGCAGGGGGTTGAACTATGGCTACACCTTC,CSARGRGLNYGYTF
TRBV2,many,.,TRBJ1-2,TGTGCCAGCAGAGAACTTAGGTACTATGGCTACACCTTC,CASRELRYYGYTF
TRBV6-2/TRBV6-3,.,.,TRBJ2-7,TGTGCCAGCAGTACACAGATCCCGGGACTCCCCTACGAGCAGTACTTC,CASSTQIPGLPYEQYF
TRBV10-3,few,.,TRBJ2-3,TGTGCCATCAGTGAGACTTGGACAGCGAGCACAGATACGCAGTATTTT,CAISETWTASTDTQYF
TRBV19,.,TRBD1,TRBJ1-1,TGTGCCAGTAGTACTCGACAGGGCGGTCTGGCTGAAGCTTTCTTT,CASSTRQGGLAEAFF
TRBV18,.,.,TRBJ2-1,TGTGCCAGCTCACCAGGACAGTACGATGAGCAGTTCTTC,CASSPGQYDEQFF
TRBV7-2,few,.,TRBJ2-5,TGTGCCAGCAGCTTAGTGGGCAGTATCCAAGAGACCCAGTACTTC,CASSLVGSIQETQYF
TRBV28,.,TRBD2,TRBJ2-7,TGTGCCACCGGGCGAGGGAGGGTTAGGGATGAGCAGTACTTC,CATGRGRVRDEQYF
TRBV7-9,once,TRBD1,TRBJ2-2,TGTGCCAGCAGCGAGACAGGGGTAGAGGCCGGGGAGCTGTTTTTT,CASSETGVEAGELFF
TRBV6-1,.,.,TRBJ1-4,TGTGCCAGCAAAAACAACGGCGATTCTGAAAAACTGTTTTTT,CASKNNGDSEKLFF
TRBV30,.,.,TRBJ2-5,TGTGCCTGGAGTGGAGAGGGGACCCCGGCGGTGGAGACCCAGTACTTC,CAWSGEGTPAVETQYF
TRBV20-1,.,TRBD2,TRBJ2-3,TGCAGTGCAGGACCTAGCGGGAACACAGATACGCAGTATTTT,CSAGPSGNTDTQYF
TRBV29-1,.,TRBD2,TRBJ2-3,TGCAGCGTTGAATTCGTTTTGGGGACTAGCGGGACCCAAGGGACAGATACGCAGTATTTT,CSVEFVLGTSGTQGTDTQYF
TRBV30,many,.,TRBJ1-2,TGTGCCTGGAGTGTTGTGTTTAACTATGGCTACACCTTC,CAWSVVFNYGYTF
TRBV28,many,.,TRBJ1-3,TGTGCCAGCAGTTTAGTCTCTGGAAACACCATATATTTT,CASSLVSGNTIYF
TRBV5-1,many,.,TRBJ2-3,TGCGCCAGCAAGGTAGCGGGCACAGATACGCAGTATTTT,CASKVAGTDTQYF
TRBV27,many,.,TRBJ2-7,TGTGCCAGCAGTTTTGGCAGGGGCGCCTACGAGCAGTACTTC,CASSFGRGAYEQYF
TRBV29-1,.,TRBD2,TRBJ2-2,TGCAGCGTTGAGGCGGGAGCGAACACCGGGGAGCTGTTTTTT,CSVEAGANTGELFF
TRBV30,many,.,TRBJ2-7,TGTGCCTGGAGTGGAGGGTGGAGGAACGAGCAGTACTTC,CAWSGGWRNEQYF
TRBV5-1,few,.,TRBJ1-6,TGCGCCAGCAGCTTGGAGGACAATTCTAATTCACCCCTCCACTTT,CASSLEDNSNSPLHF
TRBV28,many,.,TRBJ2-1,TGTGCCAGCAGTTTGGTTGTTACCCACTCCTACAATGAGCAGTTCTTC,CASSLVVTHSYNEQFF
TRBV5-5,few,.,TRBJ2-5,TGTGCCAGCAGCTTGGTGGCTACCCAAGAGACCCAGTACTTC,CASSLVATQETQYF
TRBV20-1,.,.,TRBJ2-7,TGCAGTGCTACGGGGGACAGACCCTACGAGCAGTACTTC,CSATGDRPYEQYF
TRBV6-1,many,.,TRBJ1-2,TGTGCCAGCAGTGAAAACAGGGCCAATGGCTACACCTTC,CASSENRANGYTF
TRBV6-2/TRBV6-3,.,.,TRBJ2-7,TGTGCCAGCAGTTACGACAGTGTTGGGAGGGGGACAACCTACGAGCAGTACTTC,CASSYDSVGRGTTYEQYF
TRBV6-1,many,.,TRBJ2-3,TGTGCCAGCAGTGAAACGGCGATGAGGGGCACAGATACGCAGTATTTT,CASSETAMRGTDTQYF
TRBV5-1,many,.,TRBJ1-2,TGCGCCAGCAGCTTGTCAGGCCAGGGCCTCTTTGGCTACACCTTC,CASSLSGQGLFGYTF
TRBV20-1,few,TRBD2,TRBJ2-7,TGCAGTGCAAAACTAGCGGAGTCCTTCTACGAGCAGTACTTC,CSAKLAESFYEQYF